A selection of T cell receptor beta chains follows, all from one sample in a study of blood T cells in healthy people across ages. TCRdb passed the 5' RACE reads through MiXCR, listing each CDR3 protein once. The sample yields nearly 800,000 distinct CDR3 sequences, 20% to 25% seen once. These data also formed part of another study, on T cells of mothers and their children.

The specimen sequenced was blood. The source is a boy between 5 and 17 years old in good health. The CDR3 runs from the conserved cysteine through the conserved F or W. A D gene is named only where the DNA matches it firmly. Only part of the rows carry a size: once, few, many, or a class if the clone is expanded.

>TRBD2|.|TRBV5-1|TRBJ2-2
CASSWTSGGATGELFF
TGCGCCAGCAGCTGGACTAGCGGGGGTGCCACCGGGGAGCTGTTTTTT
>TRBD2|few|TRBV7-6|TRBJ2-5
CASSLEIRGLAGSETQYF
TGTGCCAGCAGCTTAGAGATACGGGGACTAGCGGGTTCAGAGACCCAGTACTTC
>TRBD1|.|TRBV15|TRBJ2-6
CATSPRVGQGASGANVLTF
TGTGCCACCAGCCCGAGAGTGGGACAGGGGGCCTCTGGGGCCAACGTCCTGACTTTC
>TRBD1|.|TRBV7-2|TRBJ2-7
CASSLGAGTGRNEQYF
TGTGCCAGCAGCTTAGGGGCGGGGACAGGGAGAAACGAGCAGTACTTC
>.|.|TRBV28|TRBJ2-7
CASSLLDGTSEQYF
TGTGCCAGCAGTTTATTGGACGGAACGTCCGAGCAGTACTTC
>.|.|TRBV14|TRBJ1-2
CASSQGQGGRYGYTF
TGTGCCAGCAGCCAAGGGCAGGGAGGTCGTTATGGCTACACCTTC
>.|once|TRBV18|TRBJ2-1
CASSEENEQFF
TGTGCCAGCTCAGAAGAGAATGAGCAGTTCTTC
>TRBD1|few|TRBV28|TRBJ2-5
CASSTPGQGLETQYF
TGTGCCAGCAGTACCCCGGGACAGGGGCTAGAGACCCAGTACTTC
>.|few|TRBV28|TRBJ1-2
CASRANYGYTF
TGTGCCAGCAGGGCGAACTATGGCTACACCTTC
>TRBD2|few|TRBV4-3|TRBJ2-7
CASSQDYAREGYEQYF
TGCGCCAGCAGCCAAGATTACGCGCGGGAGGGTTACGAGCAGTACTTC
>.|few|TRBV15|TRBJ2-2
CATGRRGNTGELFF
TGTGCCACCGGTCGGCGAGGGAACACCGGGGAGCTGTTTTTT
>.|.|TRBV30|TRBJ2-5
CAWSGGVTKTQYF
TGTGCCTGGAGCGGCGGGGTGACAAAGACCCAGTACTTC
>TRBD1|few|TRBV29-1|TRBJ2-7
CSVRDRGDYEQYF
TGCAGCGTTCGGGACAGGGGCGACTACGAGCAGTACTTC
>.|.|TRBV5-5|TRBJ1-1
CASSSHGGQQYRDTEAFF
TGTGCCAGCAGCTCCCATGGGGGGCAACAGTATAGGGACACTGAAGCTTTCTTT
>TRBD2|.|TRBV20-1|TRBJ2-7
CSAPHPGLADSYEQYF
TGCAGTGCTCCTCACCCCGGACTAGCGGATTCCTACGAGCAGTACTTC
>.|few|TRBV6-5|TRBJ1-3
CASSQGRSGNTIYF
TGTGCCAGCAGCCAGGGCCGCTCTGGAAACACCATATATTTT
>.|.|TRBV10-3|TRBJ1-5
CAIGGGLNQPQHF
TGTGCCATCGGTGGCGGGCTCAATCAGCCCCAGCATTTT
>TRBD1|few|TRBV12-3/TRBV12-4|TRBJ2-7
CASSLSGTGAHEQYF
TGTGCCAGCAGTTTAAGTGGGACAGGGGCTCACGAGCAGTACTTC
>.|many|TRBV20-1|TRBJ2-5
CSAALGTGEETQYF
TGCAGTGCTGCGTTGGGGACGGGAGAGGAGACCCAGTACTTC
>TRBD2|few|TRBV5-1|TRBJ2-1
CASSLVPAAELAGGTYSEQFF
TGCGCCAGCAGCTTGGTGCCGGCGGCAGAACTAGCGGGAGGTACCTACAGTGAGCAGTTCTTC
>TRBD2|.|TRBV20-1|TRBJ2-5
CSSLAGGPQEAQYF
TGCAGTTCGTTAGCGGGAGGCCCCCAAGAGGCCCAGTACTTC
>TRBD1|.|TRBV28|TRBJ2-7
CASSLTGGPDEQYF
TGTGCCAGCAGTTTAACAGGGGGCCCCGACGAGCAGTACTTC
>.|few|TRBV7-2|TRBJ2-5
CASSRAPGQETQYF
TGTGCCAGCAGCCGAGCCCCAGGGCAGGAGACCCAGTACTTC
>.|few|TRBV15|TRBJ2-3
CATSGFSDTQYF
TGTGCCACCAGCGGCTTTTCAGATACGCAGTATTTT
>TRBD2|.|TRBV12-3/TRBV12-4|TRBJ2-7
CASSSALLAGVSYEQYF
TGTGCCAGCAGTTCTGCCCTACTAGCGGGGGTTTCGTACGAGCAGTACTTC
>.|.|TRBV7-3|TRBJ2-2
CASSFIGQTGELFF
TGTGCCAGCAGCTTTATCGGACAGACCGGGGAGCTGTTTTTT
>TRBD2|few|TRBV11-2|TRBJ2-5
CASSSIGGEGQETQYF
TGTGCCAGCAGCTCCATCGGGGGGGAGGGACAAGAGACCCAGTACTTC
>.|few|TRBV29-1|TRBJ1-2
CSVEIGYGYTF
TGCAGCGTTGAAATAGGGTATGGCTACACCTTC
>.|few|TRBV20-1|TRBJ2-7
CSARDGRSYTYEQYF
TGCAGTGCTAGAGACGGACGGTCTTATACCTACGAGCAGTACTTC
>.|.|TRBV6-2/TRBV6-3|TRBJ1-1
CASSYEWGPTPNTEAFF
TGTGCCAGCAGTTACGAGTGGGGGCCGACACCGAACACTGAAGCTTTCTTT
>.|few|TRBV6-2/TRBV6-3|TRBJ2-1
CASSYSAGAPSINEQFF
TGTGCCAGCAGTTACTCTGCAGGGGCCCCCTCTATCAATGAGCAGTTCTTC
>TRBD1|.|TRBV7-2|TRBJ1-2
CASSLGGTGGNYGYTF
TGTGCCAGCAGCTTAGGCGGGACAGGGGGCAACTATGGCTACACCTTC
>TRBD1|.|TRBV6-1|TRBJ2-1
CASSQDRALNYNEQFF
TGTGCCAGCAGCCAGGACAGGGCCCTCAACTACAATGAGCAGTTCTTC
>.|few|TRBV12-3/TRBV12-4|TRBJ2-2
CASSLVRGTGELFF
TGTGCCAGCAGTTTGGTCAGGGGCACCGGGGAGCTGTTTTTT
>.|.|TRBV4-3|TRBJ2-5
CASSQAPRDSETQYF
TGCGCCAGCAGCCAAGCCCCGCGGGACAGCGAGACCCAGTACTTC
>.|few|TRBV3-1|TRBJ1-1
CASSHLGRAEAFF
TGTGCCAGCAGCCACTTGGGGAGGGCTGAAGCTTTCTTT
>.|few|TRBV9|TRBJ2-5
CASSVAEGLETQYF
TGTGCCAGCAGCGTAGCGGAGGGATTAGAGACCCAGTACTTC
>TRBD1|.|TRBV20-1|TRBJ2-7
CSASAGGVYEQYF
TGCAGTGCGAGTGCAGGGGGCGTCTACGAGCAGTACTTC
>TRBD2|few|TRBV19|TRBJ2-2
CASSQLGQGGSGELFF
TGTGCCAGTAGCCAACTGGGGCAGGGAGGGTCCGGGGAGCTGTTTTTT
>.|.|TRBV9|TRBJ1-1
CASSVAGTNTEAFF
TGTGCCAGCAGCGTGGCAGGCACGAACACTGAAGCTTTCTTT
>TRBD2|.|TRBV7-3|TRBJ2-1
CASSPTWVAGYNEQFF
TGTGCCAGCAGCCCAACTTGGGTAGCGGGCTACAATGAGCAGTTCTTC
>TRBD1|.|TRBV7-2|TRBJ2-3
CASSFRTGGTDTQYF
TGTGCCAGCAGCTTCCGGACAGGGGGCACAGATACGCAGTATTTT
>.|.|TRBV12-3/TRBV12-4|TRBJ2-2
CASSPGGGRGYPGELFF
TGTGCCAGCAGTCCTGGGGGGGGCAGAGGATATCCCGGGGAGCTGTTTTTT
>TRBD1|many|TRBV20-1|TRBJ2-5
CSAWTGETQYF
TGCAGTGCCTGGACAGGGGAGACCCAGTACTTC
>.|.|TRBV7-9|TRBJ2-5
CTSSLVGGKTQYF
TGTACCAGCAGCTTAGTCGGTGGGAAGACCCAGTACTTC
>TRBD1|.|TRBV29-1|TRBJ2-2
CSVLRQGNTGELFF
TGCAGCGTGCTGCGACAGGGAAACACCGGGGAGCTGTTTTTT
>.|many|TRBV7-6|TRBJ2-7
CASSVGSGDYEQYF
TGTGCCAGCAGCGTAGGGTCCGGGGACTACGAGCAGTACTTC
>.|.|TRBV28|TRBJ2-7
CASSQIGDEQYF
TGTGCCAGCAGCCAAATAGGGGACGAGCAGTACTTC
>.|few|TRBV28|TRBJ2-7
CASKSPQGLYEQYF
TGTGCCAGCAAATCACCCCAGGGGCTGTACGAGCAGTACTTC
>.|.|TRBV4-3|TRBJ1-1
CASSLETVGATEAFF
TGCGCTAGCAGCCTAGAAACGGTGGGGGCCACTGAAGCTTTCTTT
>TRBD1|few|TRBV12-3/TRBV12-4|TRBJ1-2
CASSPSAGQGYYGYTF
TGTGCCAGCAGTCCATCGGCAGGACAGGGGTACTATGGCTACACCTTC
>TRBD2|.|TRBV9|TRBJ2-1
CASSGSGTSGGADNEQFF
TGTGCCAGCAGCGGATCCGGGACTAGCGGGGGGGCTGACAATGAGCAGTTCTTC